Here is one TCR beta chain with its context. The data were taken from a study of blood T cell repertoires in COVID-19. On the study more broadly: There were acute and convalescent COVID-19 samples, and they came from the United States, Italy and Spain. The analysed material was cDNA or gDNA that came from T cells, B-cell-depleted T cells, or PBMCs.

Original analysis: Reference gene primers were amplified, and this amplification served to estimate nucleated cell counts. Measured with immunoSEQ multiplex PCR; TCRdb has only the in-frame clones, and not every one. The V and J calls and clone size are taken from that table; D and trimming were inferred from the DNA. The table has roughly 80,000 clones, about nine tenths seen once. The CDR3 runs 14 residues. CDR1 is MNHNY, CDR2 SVGAGI, per germline (reference sequence). Trimming removed 4 bases from V and 6 bases from J; junction bases left unmatched: 7. Specimen: peripheral blood. The TCR comes from a man of 80 years or more in a cohort sampled during active COVID-19. This rearrangement joins TRBV6-6 to TRBJ2-3; TRBD2 matches 7 bases. CDR3 DNA: TGTGCCAGCAGTTCCGGCCCCGGGGGGGATACGCAGTATTTT. This translates into CASSSGPGGDTQYF.